These T cell receptor beta chains were read from a single sample in a study of shared clonotypes between healthy human individuals. Some clones are missing from TCRdb's copy, which holds only in-frame ones; the method was immunoSEQ multiplex PCR. This repertoire shows some 2,000,000 clones, about 94% found once; its top ten account for 0.1% to 0.15%. Specimen: naive CD4+ T cells sorted from blood. The receptors derive from a man aged 18 to 29 in good health. Both conserved end residues are part of each CDR3. Fields, in order: D gene, J gene, V gene, clone size, CDR3 DNA, CDR3 protein. The D gene is left open where the match is weak. The listing skips clone size in some rows; elsewhere it reads once, few, many or a size class.

NA | TRBJ1-6 | TRBV15 | once | TGTGCCACCAGCAGAGTGGCAGGGGCGTTCTCACCCCTCCACTTT | CATSRVAGAFSPLHF
NA | TRBJ2-5 | TRBV27 | NA | TGTGCCAGCAGTTTATCCGGGGGCCGAGAGACCCAGTACTTC | CASSLSGGRETQYF
TRBD1 | TRBJ1-4 | TRBV7-9 | NA | TGTGCCAGCAGCTTAGCCGGGACAGGGGAAAATGAAAAACTGTTTTTT | CASSLAGTGENEKLFF
TRBD2 | TRBJ2-1 | TRBV7-9 | NA | TGTGCCAGCAGCTTAAGCGGGAGAGGATACAATGAGCAGTTCTTC | CASSLSGRGYNEQFF
NA | TRBJ1-1 | TRBV30 | NA | TGTGCCTGGAGTGAAGCAGGGAACACTGAAGCTTTCTTT | CAWSEAGNTEAFF
TRBD2 | TRBJ2-5 | TRBV27 | NA | TGTGCCAGCAGTTTATCGCGGCTAGCGGGCCAAGAGACCCAGTACTTC | CASSLSRLAGQETQYF
NA | TRBJ2-7 | TRBV18 | NA | TGTGCCAGCTCACGCAAGGAATCAACCTACGAGCAGTACTTC | CASSRKESTYEQYF
NA | TRBJ2-2 | TRBV28 | NA | TGTGCCAGTACGCCCGGAGGGTTAGCATCTGGGGAGCTGTTTTTT | CASTPGGLASGELFF
NA | TRBJ2-3 | TRBV4-3 | NA | TGCGCCAGCAGCCAAGATCTTCGGGGCACAGATACGCAGTATTTT | CASSQDLRGTDTQYF
NA | TRBJ1-4 | TRBV12-5 | NA | TGTGCTAGTGGTGCCTTAAATGAAAAACTGTTTTTT | CASGALNEKLFF
NA | TRBJ2-5 | TRBV29-1 | NA | TGCAGCGCTTTCCGAAAAGGAGAGACCCAGTACTTC | CSAFRKGETQYF
TRBD2 | TRBJ2-7 | TRBV28 | NA | TGTGCCATCCAGCGGGAGGTCTACGAGCAGTACTTC | CAIQREVYEQYF
TRBD1 | TRBJ1-2 | TRBV7-9 | NA | TGTGCCAGCGGTCCGACAGGGAACTATGGCTACACCTTC | CASGPTGNYGYTF
NA | TRBJ1-1 | TRBV7-9 | NA | TGTGCCAGCAGCGGGACGGGGCGTTTTGCTGAAGCTTTCTTT | CASSGTGRFAEAFF
TRBD1 | TRBJ2-7 | TRBV5-1 | NA | TGCGCCAGCAGCTCCACCGCCGGGACAGGGTTCTACGAGCAGTACTTC | CASSSTAGTGFYEQYF
TRBD1 | TRBJ2-3 | TRBV5-1 | NA | TGCGCCAGCGGAGGGACAGGGACAGATACGCAGTATTTT | CASGGTGTDTQYF
TRBD1 | TRBJ2-2 | TRBV18 | NA | TGTGCCAGCTCACCACTTATCCTCCGGACAGGCACCGGGGAGCTGTTTTTT | CASSPLILRTGTGELFF
NA | TRBJ2-5 | TRBV7-3 | few | TGTGCCAGCAGCTCCATAGAGGACAGCCGGGAGACCCAGTACTTC | CASSSIEDSRETQYF
TRBD1 | TRBJ2-7 | TRBV2 | NA | TGTGCCAGCAGAGGACAGGGGATCACCTACGAGCAGTACTTC | CASRGQGITYEQYF
NA | TRBJ2-7 | TRBV9 | NA | TGTGCCAGCAGCGTAGGTAAAGGGCCGGTTTACGAGCAGTACTTC | CASSVGKGPVYEQYF
NA | TRBJ2-1 | TRBV10-1 | NA | TGCGCCAGCAGTGAAAGAGGACCCTTCGATGAGCAGTTCTTC | CASSERGPFDEQFF
NA | TRBJ2-1 | TRBV2 | NA | TGTGCCAGCAGGAATGACAATGAGCAGTTCTTC | CASRNDNEQFF